This is a list of T cell receptor beta chains from one sample in a study of blood T cell repertoires in COVID-19. Data came from immunoSEQ multiplex PCR; TCRdb stores just in-frame clones and leaves some out. Among about 140,000 clones listed, about 80% were seen once. What was sequenced was peripheral blood. All receptors come from a man between 65 and 80 years old who had recovered from COVID-19. CDR3s include the opening cysteine and the closing phenylalanine or tryptophan. D genes are given only for firm matches. Only part of the rows carry a size: once, few, many, or a class if the clone is expanded.

j_gene: TRBJ2-5; v_gene: TRBV14; abundance: -; d_gene: TRBD2; CDR3aa: CASSQGVAGPPQYF; CDR3nt: TGTGCCAGCAGCCAAGGGGTAGCGGGGCCCCCCCAGTACTTC
j_gene: TRBJ2-6; v_gene: TRBV2; abundance: -; d_gene: -; CDR3aa: CASSEAFWVGAVSGANVLTF; CDR3nt: TGTGCCAGCAGTGAAGCGTTCTGGGTAGGGGCCGTCTCTGGGGCCAACGTCCTGACTTTC
j_gene: TRBJ2-7; v_gene: TRBV30; abundance: -; d_gene: TRBD2; CDR3aa: CAWSPGGEQYF; CDR3nt: TGTGCCTGGAGTCCGGGGGGCGAGCAGTACTTC
j_gene: TRBJ2-3; v_gene: TRBV2; abundance: -; d_gene: TRBD2; CDR3aa: CASMGREGLSTDTQYF; CDR3nt: TGTGCCAGCATGGGGCGGGAGGGCCTTAGCACAGATACGCAGTATTTT
j_gene: TRBJ2-5; v_gene: TRBV28; abundance: -; d_gene: -; CDR3aa: CASSALATQYF; CDR3nt: TGTGCCAGCAGTGCCCTGGCAACCCAGTACTTC
j_gene: TRBJ2-7; v_gene: TRBV19; abundance: -; d_gene: -; CDR3aa: CASSIGHNYEQYF; CDR3nt: TGTGCCAGTAGTATAGGCCACAACTACGAGCAGTACTTC
j_gene: TRBJ2-1; v_gene: TRBV29-1; abundance: -; d_gene: -; CDR3aa: CSVTLRGGGEQFF; CDR3nt: TGCAGCGTTACCCTCCGAGGGGGTGGTGAGCAGTTCTTC
j_gene: TRBJ2-1; v_gene: TRBV29-1; abundance: -; d_gene: -; CDR3aa: CSVHVETVWNEQFF; CDR3nt: TGCAGCGTCCACGTGGAGACGGTCTGGAATGAGCAGTTCTTC
j_gene: TRBJ1-4; v_gene: TRBV6-6; abundance: -; d_gene: -; CDR3aa: CASTQGRHLNEKLFF; CDR3nt: TGTGCCAGCACTCAAGGGAGACACCTTAATGAAAAACTGTTTTTT
j_gene: TRBJ2-1; v_gene: TRBV3-1/TRBV3-2; abundance: -; d_gene: -; CDR3aa: CASSQAIFGLHNEQFF; CDR3nt: TGTGCCAGCAGCCAAGCGATTTTTGGACTCCACAATGAGCAGTTCTTC
j_gene: TRBJ1-1; v_gene: TRBV6-6; abundance: -; d_gene: TRBD1; CDR3aa: CASSNDRGAEAFF; CDR3nt: TGTGCCAGCAGCAATGACAGGGGAGCTGAAGCTTTCTTT
j_gene: TRBJ1-4; v_gene: TRBV5-1; abundance: -; d_gene: TRBD1; CDR3aa: CASSTGATSTNEKLFF; CDR3nt: TGCGCCAGCAGCACAGGGGCAACGTCAACTAATGAAAAACTGTTTTTT
j_gene: TRBJ2-5; v_gene: TRBV4-1; abundance: -; d_gene: -; CDR3aa: CASSHPGEETQYF; CDR3nt: TGCGCCAGCAGCCACCCCGGGGAAGAGACCCAGTACTTC
j_gene: TRBJ2-7; v_gene: TRBV4-3; abundance: -; d_gene: TRBD1; CDR3aa: CASSQDRGAGGYEQYF; CDR3nt: TGCGCCAGCAGCCAAGATCGGGGTGCAGGGGGATACGAGCAGTACTTC
j_gene: TRBJ2-4; v_gene: TRBV19; abundance: -; d_gene: -; CDR3aa: CASAPEKGGKNIQYF; CDR3nt: TGTGCCAGCGCCCCCGAAAAGGGGGGGAAAAACATTCAGTACTTC
j_gene: TRBJ1-2; v_gene: TRBV6-5; abundance: -; d_gene: -; CDR3aa: CASSPTVNYGYTF; CDR3nt: TGTGCCAGCAGTCCCACAGTGAACTATGGCTACACCTTC
j_gene: TRBJ1-1; v_gene: TRBV12-3/TRBV12-4; abundance: -; d_gene: -; CDR3aa: CASSGGVGEAFF; CDR3nt: TGTGCCAGCAGCGGAGGGGTGGGTGAAGCTTTCTTT
j_gene: TRBJ2-1; v_gene: TRBV6-4; abundance: -; d_gene: TRBD2; CDR3aa: CASSRSTSGYNEQFF; CDR3nt: TGTGCCAGCAGCCGGTCTACTAGCGGATACAATGAGCAGTTCTTC
j_gene: TRBJ2-6; v_gene: TRBV9; abundance: few; d_gene: TRBD2; CDR3aa: CASSVASGRPSGANVLTF; CDR3nt: TGTGCCAGCAGCGTCGCTAGCGGGAGGCCCTCTGGGGCCAACGTCCTGACTTTC
j_gene: TRBJ1-1; v_gene: TRBV6-6; abundance: -; d_gene: -; CDR3aa: CASSYRGGNTEAFF; CDR3nt: TGTGCCAGCAGTTACAGGGGGGGGAACACTGAAGCTTTCTTT
j_gene: TRBJ2-5; v_gene: TRBV3-1/TRBV3-2; abundance: -; d_gene: TRBD2; CDR3aa: CASSPWTSQETQYF; CDR3nt: TGTGCCAGCAGCCCTTGGACTAGTCAAGAGACCCAGTACTTC
j_gene: TRBJ2-7; v_gene: TRBV15; abundance: few; d_gene: -; CDR3aa: CATSRDSSRKQYF; CDR3nt: TGTGCCACCAGCAGAGATTCGAGTCGAAAGCAGTACTTC
j_gene: TRBJ2-1; v_gene: TRBV11-2; abundance: -; d_gene: -; CDR3aa: CASSTLRELSYNEQFF; CDR3nt: TGTGCCAGCAGCACCCTCCGGGAGCTCTCCTACAATGAGCAGTTCTTC
j_gene: TRBJ2-7; v_gene: TRBV4-1; abundance: few; d_gene: TRBD2; CDR3aa: CASSPRGLAGESGQYF; CDR3nt: TGCGCCAGCAGCCCGCGTGGTCTAGCGGGAGAATCTGGGCAGTACTTC
j_gene: TRBJ2-3; v_gene: TRBV5-5; abundance: -; d_gene: -; CDR3aa: CASSPRGDTQYF; CDR3nt: TGTGCCAGCAGCCCCAGGGGAGATACGCAGTATTTT
j_gene: TRBJ2-5; v_gene: TRBV5-1; abundance: -; d_gene: -; CDR3aa: CASSLVSSQETQYF; CDR3nt: TGCGCCAGCAGCTTGGTCAGTTCCCAAGAGACCCAGTACTTC
j_gene: TRBJ2-1; v_gene: TRBV10-1; abundance: -; d_gene: TRBD2; CDR3aa: CASSDPRGLGNNEQFF; CDR3nt: TGCGCCAGCAGCGACCCGAGGGGACTAGGTAACAATGAGCAGTTCTTC
j_gene: TRBJ1-1; v_gene: TRBV12-3/TRBV12-4; abundance: few; d_gene: -; CDR3aa: CASSFVQDGEAFF; CDR3nt: TGTGCCAGCAGTTTTGTCCAGGATGGTGAAGCTTTCTTT
j_gene: TRBJ1-4; v_gene: TRBV11-2; abundance: once; d_gene: TRBD1; CDR3aa: CASSLAPGQANEKLFF; CDR3nt: TGTGCCAGCAGCTTAGCTCCGGGACAGGCTAATGAAAAACTGTTTTTT
j_gene: TRBJ2-5; v_gene: TRBV6-2/TRBV6-3; abundance: -; d_gene: -; CDR3aa: CASSLGGLHQETQYF; CDR3nt: TGTGCCAGCAGTCTCGGGGGGCTCCACCAAGAGACCCAGTACTTC
j_gene: TRBJ2-1; v_gene: TRBV5-1; abundance: -; d_gene: -; CDR3aa: CASSLVFGAGNEQFF; CDR3nt: TGCGCCAGCAGCTTGGTCTTCGGGGCGGGGAATGAGCAGTTCTTC
j_gene: TRBJ1-4; v_gene: TRBV5-1; abundance: -; d_gene: -; CDR3aa: CASSLVYGSNEKLFF; CDR3nt: TGCGCCAGCAGCTTGGTTTACGGGAGCAATGAAAAACTGTTTTTT
j_gene: TRBJ1-1; v_gene: TRBV9; abundance: -; d_gene: -; CDR3aa: CASSVDGYTEAFF; CDR3nt: TGTGCCAGCAGCGTAGACGGTTACACTGAAGCTTTCTTT
j_gene: TRBJ2-7; v_gene: TRBV6-6; abundance: once; d_gene: TRBD1; CDR3aa: CASSSMTGGPYEQYF; CDR3nt: TGTGCCAGCAGTTCTATGACAGGGGGCCCCTACGAGCAGTACTTC
j_gene: TRBJ1-5; v_gene: TRBV5-1; abundance: -; d_gene: -; CDR3aa: CASSFYGGSNQPQHF; CDR3nt: TGCGCCAGCAGCTTCTACGGGGGTAGCAATCAGCCCCAGCATTTT
j_gene: TRBJ2-7; v_gene: TRBV29-1; abundance: -; d_gene: -; CDR3aa: CSVRTPNYEQYF; CDR3nt: TGCAGCGTCAGGACACCAAACTACGAGCAGTACTTC
j_gene: TRBJ2-7; v_gene: TRBV5-1; abundance: -; d_gene: -; CDR3aa: CASSSSGGRYEQYF; CDR3nt: TGCGCCAGCAGCTCCTCTGGAGGGAGGTACGAGCAGTACTTC
j_gene: TRBJ2-1; v_gene: TRBV2; abundance: -; d_gene: -; CDR3aa: CAIPPGVEVYNEQFF; CDR3nt: TGTGCCATCCCCCCTGGGGTGGAGGTCTACAATGAGCAGTTCTTC
j_gene: TRBJ1-1; v_gene: TRBV7-8; abundance: -; d_gene: TRBD1; CDR3aa: CASSLLTGGTEAFF; CDR3nt: TGTGCCAGCAGCTTATTAACAGGGGGGACTGAAGCTTTCTTT
j_gene: TRBJ1-1; v_gene: TRBV7-9; abundance: once; d_gene: -; CDR3aa: CASSLDSLYEAFF; CDR3nt: TGTGCCAGCAGCCTGGACAGCCTCTATGAAGCTTTCTTT
j_gene: TRBJ2-7; v_gene: TRBV5-1; abundance: -; d_gene: TRBD2; CDR3aa: CASSSLAGMYEQYF; CDR3nt: TGCGCCAGCAGCTCTCTAGCGGGAATGTACGAGCAGTACTTC
j_gene: TRBJ2-2; v_gene: TRBV7-6; abundance: -; d_gene: TRBD1; CDR3aa: CASSLESGGNTGELFF; CDR3nt: TGTGCCAGCAGCTTAGAATCAGGGGGGAACACCGGGGAGCTGTTTTTT
j_gene: TRBJ2-1; v_gene: TRBV7-9; abundance: -; d_gene: TRBD2; CDR3aa: CASSSLTSGRRYEQFF; CDR3nt: TGTGCCAGCAGCTCCTTGACTAGCGGGAGACGGTATGAGCAGTTCTTC
j_gene: TRBJ2-1; v_gene: TRBV7-9; abundance: -; d_gene: -; CDR3aa: CASSPWGVGDNEQFF; CDR3nt: TGTGCCAGCAGCCCTTGGGGGGTGGGGGACAATGAGCAGTTCTTC
j_gene: TRBJ2-5; v_gene: TRBV7-9; abundance: -; d_gene: -; CDR3aa: CASSFQWGQQETQYF; CDR3nt: TGTGCCAGCAGTTTTCAATGGGGGCAGCAAGAGACCCAGTACTTC
j_gene: TRBJ2-7; v_gene: TRBV14; abundance: -; d_gene: -; CDR3aa: CASSQAYHLEPYEQYF; CDR3nt: TGTGCCAGCAGCCAAGCATACCATCTGGAGCCCTACGAGCAGTACTTC
j_gene: TRBJ1-1; v_gene: TRBV28; abundance: -; d_gene: TRBD1; CDR3aa: CASSPNRQGGGTEAFF; CDR3nt: TGTGCCAGCAGTCCAAATAGACAGGGTGGAGGGACTGAAGCTTTCTTT
j_gene: TRBJ1-4; v_gene: TRBV7-9; abundance: -; d_gene: TRBD1; CDR3aa: CASSRSGTASEKLFF; CDR3nt: TGTGCCAGCAGCCGATCAGGGACAGCCTCCGAAAAACTGTTTTTT
j_gene: TRBJ2-1; v_gene: TRBV2; abundance: -; d_gene: -; CDR3aa: CASSTRMNEQFF; CDR3nt: TGTGCCAGCAGTACGAGGATGAATGAGCAGTTCTTC
j_gene: TRBJ2-3; v_gene: TRBV20-1; abundance: -; d_gene: -; CDR3aa: CSASLLGVTDTQYF; CDR3nt: TGCAGTGCTAGTTTACTAGGAGTGACAGATACGCAGTATTTT
j_gene: TRBJ1-3; v_gene: TRBV19; abundance: -; d_gene: -; CDR3aa: CASRGSLSGNTIYF; CDR3nt: TGTGCCAGTAGGGGCTCTCTCTCTGGAAACACCATATATTTT
j_gene: TRBJ1-1; v_gene: TRBV5-4; abundance: -; d_gene: TRBD1; CDR3aa: CASSLTGTVTEAFF; CDR3nt: TGTGCCAGCAGCTTGACCGGGACAGTCACTGAAGCTTTCTTT
j_gene: TRBJ2-5; v_gene: TRBV5-4; abundance: -; d_gene: TRBD1; CDR3aa: CASSFGQGSETQYF; CDR3nt: TGTGCCAGCAGCTTCGGACAGGGGTCAGAGACCCAGTACTTC
j_gene: TRBJ2-5; v_gene: TRBV2; abundance: -; d_gene: -; CDR3aa: CASSEALRRPEARETQYF; CDR3nt: TGTGCCAGCAGTGAAGCGCTTCGTCGACCCGAGGCGCGGGAGACCCAGTACTTC
j_gene: TRBJ2-1; v_gene: TRBV5-4; abundance: -; d_gene: TRBD2; CDR3aa: CASSLGVAGGDEQFF; CDR3nt: TGTGCCAGCAGCTTGGGGGTAGCGGGAGGTGATGAGCAGTTCTTC
j_gene: TRBJ1-4; v_gene: TRBV3-1/TRBV3-2; abundance: -; d_gene: -; CDR3aa: CASSQGSEKLFF; CDR3nt: TGTGCCAGCAGCCAAGGAAGCGAAAAACTGTTTTTT
j_gene: TRBJ1-6; v_gene: TRBV4-1; abundance: -; d_gene: -; CDR3aa: CASSDSGFSYNSPLHF; CDR3nt: TGCGCCAGCAGCGACTCAGGGTTTTCGTATAATTCACCCCTCCACTTT
j_gene: TRBJ1-5; v_gene: TRBV27; abundance: -; d_gene: -; CDR3aa: CASSPRLGSSNQPQHF; CDR3nt: TGTGCCAGCAGTCCCCGACTCGGCAGTAGCAATCAGCCCCAGCATTTT
j_gene: TRBJ1-2; v_gene: TRBV25-1; abundance: -; d_gene: -; CDR3aa: CASSDPGAYRYTF; CDR3nt: TGTGCCAGCAGTGATCCAGGGGCCTATCGCTACACCTTC
j_gene: TRBJ1-2; v_gene: TRBV9; abundance: -; d_gene: -; CDR3aa: CASSVAGKLWEGYTF; CDR3nt: TGTGCCAGCAGCGTAGCAGGGAAGCTATGGGAAGGCTACACCTTC